Below, one TCR beta chain is given with its context. The antigen remains undetermined. The data originate from a study of shared clonotypes between healthy human individuals. The wider study: The study enrolled two women and three men aged 18 to 49. The study's findings and limits: The sharing of 4.5% to 6.5% of naive CD4 clonotypes was seen across several donors. Generation probability values for non-shared clonotypes were lower than those for clonotypes shared by all four donors.

Data came from immunoSEQ multiplex PCR; TCRdb stores just in-frame clones and leaves some out. The sample lists 170,000 or so clones; 66% were seen once. Investigators divided CD4+ cells into CD45RA+ naive and CD45RA-negative memory subsets. This TCR was sampled from a man under 40 in good health. Source material: memory CD4+ T cells sorted from blood. Subset noted: CD45RA-negative fraction.

The DNA of the CDR3 is TGCGCCAGCAGCTTGGCCCACCTAGGGCGACCAGCAAGAGAGACCCAGTACTTC. Residues: CASSLAHLGRPARETQYF. The chain recombines TRBV5-1 with TRBJ2-5; D remains unclear. This CDR3 has 18 amino acids. Germline V gives CDR1 SGHRS, CDR2 YFSETQ. V was shortened by 0 bases and J by 4 bases, with 22 bases between the two germline ends.